The 30 T cell receptor beta chains given below trace back to one sample, sequenced in a study of shared clonotypes between healthy human individuals. TCRdb's table, derived via immunoSEQ multiplex PCR, lists solely in-frame clones and lacks some. This table has 950,000 to 1,100,000 clones, about three quarters appearing once. The sample taken for sequencing was memory CD4+ T cells sorted from blood. Subset indicated: CD45RA-negative fraction. These receptors originate from a young man in good health.

The chain uses TRBV15 and TRBJ1-1; tentatively, D is TRBD1 (5 bases). Germline loops: CDR1 LNHNV, CDR2 YYDKDF (reference sequence). The CDR3 has 13 amino acids. Trimming removed 5 bases at V and 7 bases at J, with 14 bases between. CDR3: CATSVNGAGEAFF. CDR3 nucleotide sequence: TGTGCCACCAGCGTCAATGGGGCCGGTGAAGCTTTCTTT.

Points on this clone: Other DNA sequences within the sample encode an identical CDR3. V gene TRBV28 combines with J gene TRBJ1-6; D possibly corresponds to TRBD1 (5 bases). Germline CDR1 is MDHEN and CDR2 is SYDVKM. Trimming removed 2 bases at V and 4 bases at J, with 6 bases between. This CDR3 spans 14 amino acids. This chain's CDR3 is CASSLRGYNSPLHF. The CDR3 bases are TGTGCCAGCAGTTTAAGGGGATATAATTCACCCCTCCACTTT.

CDR3 sequence: CASSSNTLAGVYNEQFF. The CDR3 DNA follows: TGTGCCAGCAGCTCTAACACTTTAGCGGGAGTCTACAATGAGCAGTTCTTC. The V and J genes are TRBV11-3 and TRBJ2-1; 9 nucleotides align to TRBD2. Germline CDR1 and CDR2: SGHNT and YENEEA. J gave up 3 bases and V 4 bases, and 10 bases lay outside the gene matches. CDR3 length equals 17 residues. The whole variable domain, remainder taken from reference TRBV11-3 and TRBJ2-1, is EAGVVQSPRYKIIEKKQPVAFWCNPISGHNTLYWYLQNLGQGPELLIRYENEEAVDDSQLPKDRFSAERLKGVDSTLKIQPAELGDSAVYLCASSSNTLAGVYNEQFFGPGTRLTVL.

This clone has just a few counts. V and J are TRBV28 and TRBJ1-6, with D possibly being TRBD1 (5 bases). CDR1 MDHEN and CDR2 SYDVKM come from the germline V gene. Deletions cut 5 bases from V and 5 bases from J, with 16 bases between. The CDR3 covers 16 residues. Written as DNA, the CDR3 is TGTGCCAGCAGTGCGTCCTCTCGGGGACATAATTCACCCCTCCACTTT. It encodes CASSASSRGHNSPLHF.

This clone was counted a few times. V and J are TRBV6-5 and TRBJ1-2; no clear D. V lost 6 bases to trimming and J lost 5 bases, with 7 bases between them. The length of the CDR3 is 11 residues. In germline, CDR1 is MNHEY, CDR2 SVGAGI. CDR3 sequence (DNA): TGTGCCAGCAGCGGACGATATGGCTACACCTTC. Translation: CASSGRYGYTF.

The rearrangement joins TRBV5-1 to TRBJ2-5, with 10 nucleotides matching TRBD2. V lost 7 bases, J lost 2 bases, and 11 bases stayed unmatched. This CDR3 is built from 16 residues. Germline loops: CDR1 SGHRS, CDR2 YFSETQ. CDR3 residues: CASGASGGRVQETQYF. The CDR3 DNA reads as TGCGCCAGCGGGGCTAGCGGGGGCCGGGTTCAAGAGACCCAGTACTTC. Drawing the rest from reference TRBV5-1 and TRBJ2-5, the complete variable domain is KAGVTQTPRYLIKTRGQQVTLSCSPISGHRSVSWYQQTPGQGLQFLFEYFSETQRNKGNFPGRFSGRQFSNSRSEMNVSTLELGDSALYLCASGASGGRVQETQYFGPGTRLLVL.

The chain uses TRBV15 and TRBJ1-5; D not resolved. This CDR3 is built from 18 residues. Trimming took 5 bases from V and 5 from J, leaving 25 bases between them. The V gene's germline CDR1 is LNHNV and CDR2 YYDKDF (reference sequence). CDR3: CATSRSYLSGVRDQPQHF. For the CDR3, the DNA is TGTGCCACCAGCCGCTCGTATTTAAGTGGGGTACGCGATCAGCCCCAGCATTTT. Looking up the rest from reference TRBV15 and TRBJ1-5 gives the full variable domain: DAMVIQNPRYQVTQFGKPVTLSCSQTLNHNVMYWYQQKSSQAPKLLFHYYDKDFNNEADTPDNFQSRRPNTSFCFLDIRSPGLGDTAMYLCATSRSYLSGVRDQPQHFGDGTRLSIL.

Note on this clone: One junction end does not reproduce the germline sequence, and a read error may be involved. This rearrangement joins TRBV7-9 to TRBJ1-2; D is perhaps TRBD1 (5 bases). Germline V CDR1 and CDR2: SEHNR, FQNEAQ (reference sequence). The CDR3 loop spans 13 amino acids. The CDR3 is CANSPGTGYGYTF. The DNA of the CDR3 is TGTGCCAACAGCCCAGGGACGGGCTATGGCTACACCTTC.

This clone was observed once. The chain joins TRBV6-5 to TRBJ2-7; 11 bases line up with TRBD2. Germline values: CDR1 MNHEY, CDR2 SVGAGI. Losses at the gene ends were 7 bases for V and 0 bases for J; bases not matched to a gene: 5. CDR3 length: 15 residues. CDR3 sequence: CASKYGTSGSYEQYF. For the CDR3, the DNA is TGTGCCAGCAAGTACGGGACTAGCGGCTCCTACGAGCAGTACTTC.

This chain joins TRBV27 and TRBJ2-5; D is undetermined. Trimming took off 7 bases at V and 1 base at J, with 4 bases between the two ends. This CDR3 spans 11 amino acids. CDR1 is MNHEY, CDR2 SMNVEV, per germline (reference sequence). This CDR3 is CASKVQETQYF. In DNA, the CDR3 is TGTGCCAGCAAAGTCCAAGAGACCCAGTACTTC.

Only a few counts were recorded for this clone. The chain uses TRBV28 and TRBJ1-1; the match to TRBD1 covers 8 bases. The CDR3 consists of 16 residues. Germline V gene sequence: CDR1 MDHEN, CDR2 SYDVKM. J was trimmed by 1 base and V by 5 bases; bases with no gene match: 9. The CDR3 loop reads CASSRGQGGWNTEAFF. The CDR3 region has the DNA TGTGCCAGCAGTCGCGGACAGGGTGGATGGAACACTGAAGCTTTCTTT.

The chain recombines TRBV19 with TRBJ2-2; D uncertain. Trimming removed 9 bases from V and 0 bases from J, with 11 bases in between. CDR3 length: 14 residues. Looked up from germline, CDR1 is LNHDA and CDR2 is SQIVND (reference sequence). The CDR3 region is CASKGVSNTGELFF. The CDR3 bases are TGTGCCAGCAAAGGTGTATCGAACACCGGGGAGCTGTTTTTT.

Details on this clone: Other DNA sequences within the sample encode an identical CDR3. This chain joins TRBV18 and TRBJ1-1, with D perhaps matching TRBD1 (5 bases). The CDR3 runs to 13 residues. Trimming cost V 2 bases and J 2 bases, with 6 bases left between them. From germline, CDR1 is KGHSH and CDR2 LQKENI. CDR3 in amino acids: CASSPGGNTEAFF. Here the CDR3 DNA reads TGTGCCAGCTCACCAGGGGGTAACACTGAAGCTTTCTTT.

This clone has more than one count but fewer than ten. This sequence joins TRBV10-2 and TRBJ1-5; 8 nucleotides match TRBD1. Losses at the gene ends were 7 bases for V and 7 bases for J; bases not matched to a gene: 6. CDR3 size: 13 residues. Germline V gene lookup returns CDR1 WSHSY and CDR2 SAAADI. The CDR3 protein is CASTTGGGQPQHF. The CDR3 coding sequence is TGCGCCAGCACAACAGGGGGAGGACAGCCCCAGCATTTT.

The V and J genes are TRBV2 and TRBJ1-6; 7 nucleotides align to TRBD1. The CDR3 is made up of 15 amino acids. The V and J ends lost 7 bases and 6 bases, in that order; junction bases with no gene match: 9. In germline, CDR1 is SNHLY, CDR2 FYNNEI. The CDR3 loop is CASTRDSPGNSPLHF. The CDR3 DNA reads as TGTGCCAGCACCAGGGACAGTCCCGGTAATTCACCCCTCCACTTT.

The table lists this clone with a count of one. V gene TRBV6-5 combines with J gene TRBJ1-1; weak D call: TRBD1 (5 bases). This CDR3 comprises 14 residues. V was pared by 2 bases and J by 4 bases, with 11 bases between. CDR1 MNHEY and CDR2 SVGAGI come from the germline V gene. The CDR3 DNA reads as TGTGCCAGCAGTTACCAAGGGACCACCACTGAAGCTTTCTTT. Translated, it gives CASSYQGTTTEAFF.

The genes are TRBV13 and TRBJ2-5; no firm D call. V lost 4 bases to trimming and J lost 2 bases, with 5 bases between them. This CDR3 has 12 amino acids. Per the germline V gene, CDR1 is PRHDT and CDR2 is FYEKMQ (reference sequence). CDR3 residues: CASSSRQETQYF. The CDR3 nucleotides are TGTGCCAGCAGCTCCCGACAAGAGACCCAGTACTTC.

The chain recombines TRBV7-8 with TRBJ2-1; D remains unclear. This CDR3 contains 15 residues. CDR1 is SGHVS and CDR2 is FQNEAQ in the germline V gene. V was pared by 4 bases and J by 6 bases, with 16 bases between. In nucleotides, the CDR3 is TGTGCCAGCAGCTCCCGGGTTCAGGTTCGCAATGAGCAGTTCTTC. It encodes CASSSRVQVRNEQFF.

The V and J genes are TRBV30 and TRBJ1-2; tentative D call: TRBD1 (6 bases). V shed 3 bases and J shed 7 bases, with 12 bases lying between them. Germline CDR1 reads GTSNPN; CDR2 reads SVGIG (reference sequence). The CDR3 contains 12 residues. In nucleotides, the CDR3 is TGTGCCTGGAGCCCCGGGGGGGCTGGCTACACCTTC. It encodes CAWSPGGAGYTF.

The V gene is TRBV11-2, the J gene TRBJ2-7; TRBD1 matches 11 bases. There are 17 residues in the CDR3. Per germline, CDR1 SGHAT and CDR2 FQNNGV. V shed 0 bases and J 6 bases; nucleotides not matched to a gene: 10. CDR3 sequence reads: CASSLDAGTGGFSEQYF. In DNA form, the CDR3 reads TGTGCCAGCAGCTTAGACGCAGGGACAGGGGGATTCTCCGAGCAGTACTTC.

J is TRBJ2-2 and V is TRBV5-1; no firm D call. Germline V gives CDR1 SGHRS, CDR2 YFSETQ. Trimming removed 2 bases at V and 2 bases at J, with 7 bases between. This CDR3 spans 14 amino acids. The CDR3 loop is CASSLSSNTGELFF. In DNA, the CDR3 is TGCGCCAGCAGCTTATCAAGTAACACCGGGGAGCTGTTTTTT.

This chain links TRBV5-4 with TRBJ2-1; D is uncertain. The CDR3 extends over 13 amino acids. V was cut by 1 base and J by 3 bases, with 5 bases left in between. From germline, CDR1 is SGHNT and CDR2 YYREEE (reference sequence). In DNA form, the CDR3 reads TGTGCCAGCAGCTTGAAAAACTACAATGAGCAGTTCTTC. Encoded protein: CASSLKNYNEQFF.

Of note for this clone: This likely reflects a read error, since a far larger clone is one base away. This sample also contains other DNA sequences that code for the same CDR3. The J gene is TRBJ2-7, the V gene TRBV7-2; TRBD2 matches 8 bases. The length of the CDR3 is 14 residues. Unmatched junction bases numbered 3, after V lost 5 bases and J lost 0 bases. Germline V gene sequence: CDR1 SGHTA, CDR2 FQGNSA. CDR3 nucleotides: TGTGCCAGCAGCCCAAGCGGGGGCTCCTACGAGCAGTACTTC. It translates to CASSPSGGSYEQYF.

The rearrangement uses TRBV5-1 and TRBJ2-7, with D maybe TRBD1 (6 bases). Germline lookup yields CDR1 SGHRS and CDR2 YFSETQ. The CDR3 is 15 residues long. V dropped 5 bases and J dropped 0 bases, with 15 bases sitting between them. In nucleotides, the CDR3 is TGCGCCAGCAGACGAGGGGGTAACCCCTCCTACGAGCAGTACTTC. As protein: CASRRGGNPSYEQYF.

V is TRBV10-3 and J is TRBJ2-1; the match to TRBD2 covers 7 bases. With V trimmed by 4 bases and J by 8 bases, 5 bases remained unmatched. CDR1 is ENHRY and CDR2 is SYGVKD in the germline V gene. The CDR3 runs 13 residues. CDR3 amino acids: CAISGGGFDEQFF. Written as DNA, the CDR3 is TGTGCCATCAGTGGCGGGGGATTCGATGAGCAGTTCTTC.

The rearrangement links TRBV30 to TRBJ2-1; the D is unclear. With 2 bases removed from V and 7 bases from J, the gap between germline ends came to 9 bases. The germline V gene encodes CDR1 GTSNPN and CDR2 SVGIG (reference sequence). The CDR3 runs to 12 residues. CDR3 amino acids: CAWSTRRNEQFF. The DNA of the CDR3 is TGTGCCTGGAGTACAAGACGGAATGAGCAGTTCTTC.

This clone was detected only a few times. The rearrangement links TRBV5-4 to TRBJ1-6, with unresolved D. The CDR3 is 16 amino acids. The V end was cut by 3 bases, the J end by 7 bases, with 17 bases between. CDR1 SGHNT and CDR2 YYREEE come from the germline V gene (reference sequence). For the CDR3, the DNA is TGTGCCAGCAGCTACCGAGTGGCATTGGGGAATTCACCCCTCCACTTT. It specifies CASSYRVALGNSPLHF.

The rearrangement joins TRBV5-6 to TRBJ2-3, with D unresolved. Germline V gene lookup returns CDR1 SGHDT and CDR2 YYEEEE. V was shortened by 5 bases and J by 6 bases, with 10 bases between the two germline ends. This CDR3 has 12 residues. The CDR3 protein is CASRFGGDTQYF. The CDR3 coding sequence is TGTGCCAGCAGGTTTGGTGGTGATACGCAGTATTTT.

As DNA, the CDR3 is TGTGCCAGCAGCGCCACAGGGGATCGAAACACCATATATTTT. The encoded protein is CASSATGDRNTIYF. The gene calls are TRBV9 and TRBJ1-3; 7 bases line up with TRBD1. Germline V gene data show CDR1 as SGDLS and CDR2 as YYNGEE. Germline trimming cut 3 bases from V and 5 bases from J; bases unmatched to any gene: 5. CDR3 length equals 14 residues.

CDR3 nucleotides: TGTGCCAGCAGCGTAGGTTTAGATCTCTACAATGAGCAGTTCTTC. It codes for CASSVGLDLYNEQFF. This chain uses TRBV9 with TRBJ2-1; no clear D gene. The V gene's germline CDR1 is SGDLS and CDR2 YYNGEE. The V and J ends lost 0 bases and 3 bases respectively, with 10 bases between them. This CDR3 region has 15 residues.